This T cell receptor (beta chain) was sequenced during a study of T-cell reconstitution after alpha-beta-depleted transplantation in children. The study, taken as a whole, reports: Newly generated T cells supplied most T-cell counts and diversity one year post-transplant.

Germline values: CDR1 MNHEY, CDR2 SVGAGI. The V segment lost 2 bases and the J segment 0 bases; nucleotides outside the gene matches: 8. The CDR3 is made up of 18 amino acids. A TCRbeta library incorporating unique molecular identifiers was prepared. Each CDR3 protein gets one entry after TCRdb re-called the PCR reads with MiXCR. The sample has 44,000 or so distinct CDR3 sequences, nearly 9.5% seen once. This clonotype was detected a few times. What it binds is not known. The sequencing used PBMCs, mostly from graft donor cells, collected 60 days after TCRalphabeta/CD19-depleted stem cell transplant. The sequence came from a male patient between 2 and 15 years old who had a stem cell transplant for chronic granulomatous disease, so the T cells may come from the graft donor. The J gene is TRBJ2-1, the V gene TRBV6-5; 9 bases align to TRBD2. CDR3 nucleotides: TGTGCCAGCAGTTACACGCGGGAGGGAAAGAGCTCCTACAATGAGCAGTTCTTC. Residues: CASSYTREGKSSYNEQFF.